The sequence of this T cell receptor beta chain was determined in a study of cytomegalovirus exposure and HLA in healthy donors. Comments on this clone: Its target is not known.

Each donor was nominally healthy when sampled (though unrecorded immune exposures were likely). The ends were cut back, 6 bases at V and 8 bases at J, with 13 bases in the middle. Germline lookup yields CDR1 DFQATT and CDR2 SNEGSKA (reference sequence). The CDR3 covers 11 residues. Overall study results and limits: Excluded were some V segments that proved indistinguishable, including TRBV6-2 and TRBV6-3.

The PCR made use of 60 Vbeta and 13 Jbeta primers. Data came from immunoSEQ multiplex PCR; TCRdb stores just in-frame clones and leaves some out. The sample contains about 140,000 clones, approximately 80% of which appear only once. The source is a male donor in good health and CMV-seronegative. The sequenced sample consisted of PBMCs. The chain carries TRBV20-1 and TRBJ1-2, with a possible D match to TRBD1 (6 bases). In nucleotides, the CDR3 is TGCAGTGCCGCCGGGGGGCGGGGCTACACCTTC. Translation gives CSAAGGRGYTF.